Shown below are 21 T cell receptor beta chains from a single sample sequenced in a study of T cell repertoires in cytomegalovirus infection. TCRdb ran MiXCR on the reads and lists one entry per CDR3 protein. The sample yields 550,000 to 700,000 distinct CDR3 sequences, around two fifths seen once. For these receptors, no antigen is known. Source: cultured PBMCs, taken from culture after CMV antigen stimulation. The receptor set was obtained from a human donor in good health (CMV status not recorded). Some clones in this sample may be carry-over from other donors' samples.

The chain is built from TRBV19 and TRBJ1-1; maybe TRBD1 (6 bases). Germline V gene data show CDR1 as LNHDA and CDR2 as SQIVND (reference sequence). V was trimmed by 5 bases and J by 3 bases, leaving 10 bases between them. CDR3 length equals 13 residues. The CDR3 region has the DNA TGTGCCAGTAGTCCCCAGGGGCACACTGAAGCTTTCTTT. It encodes CASSPQGHTEAFF.

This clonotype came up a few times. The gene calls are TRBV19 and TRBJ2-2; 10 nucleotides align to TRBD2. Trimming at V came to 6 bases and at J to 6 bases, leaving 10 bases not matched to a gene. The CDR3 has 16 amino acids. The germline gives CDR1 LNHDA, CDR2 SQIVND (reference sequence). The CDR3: CASRKGTSVRSGELFF. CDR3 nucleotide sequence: TGTGCCAGTAGGAAAGGGACTAGCGTTCGTTCCGGGGAGCTGTTTTTT.

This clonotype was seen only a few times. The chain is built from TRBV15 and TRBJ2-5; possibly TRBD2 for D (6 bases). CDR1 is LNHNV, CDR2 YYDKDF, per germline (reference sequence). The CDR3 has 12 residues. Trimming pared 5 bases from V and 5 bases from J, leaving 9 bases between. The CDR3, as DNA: TGTGCCACCAGCCCAGGGAGGGAGACCCAGTACTTC. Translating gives CATSPGRETQYF.

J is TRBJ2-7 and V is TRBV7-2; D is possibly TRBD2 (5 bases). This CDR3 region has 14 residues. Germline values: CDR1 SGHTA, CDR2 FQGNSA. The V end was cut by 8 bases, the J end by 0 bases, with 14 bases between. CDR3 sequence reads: CASSRTGSSYEQYF. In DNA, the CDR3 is TGTGCCAGCTCTCGGACTGGCAGCTCCTACGAGCAGTACTTC.

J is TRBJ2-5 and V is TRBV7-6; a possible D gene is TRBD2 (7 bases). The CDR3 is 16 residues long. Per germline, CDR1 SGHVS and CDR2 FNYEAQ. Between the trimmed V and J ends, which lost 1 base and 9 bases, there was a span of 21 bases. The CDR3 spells CASSLEGGAPLLAQYF. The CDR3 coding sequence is TGTGCCAGCAGCTTAGAGGGGGGGGCTCCTCTTTTGGCCCAGTACTTC.

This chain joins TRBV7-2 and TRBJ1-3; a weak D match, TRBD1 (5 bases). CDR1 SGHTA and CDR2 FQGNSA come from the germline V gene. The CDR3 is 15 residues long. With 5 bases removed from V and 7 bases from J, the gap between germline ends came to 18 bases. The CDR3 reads CASSPPGTLGNTIYF. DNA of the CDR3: TGTGCCAGCAGCCCACCCGGGACCCTGGGGAACACCATATATTTT.

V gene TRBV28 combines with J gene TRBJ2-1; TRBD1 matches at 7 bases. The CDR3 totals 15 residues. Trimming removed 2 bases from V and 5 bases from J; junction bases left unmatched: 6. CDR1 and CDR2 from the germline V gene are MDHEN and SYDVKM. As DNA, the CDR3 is TGTGCCAGCAGTTTAAGGGGACAGCATAACAATGAGCAGTTCTTC. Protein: CASSLRGQHNNEQFF.

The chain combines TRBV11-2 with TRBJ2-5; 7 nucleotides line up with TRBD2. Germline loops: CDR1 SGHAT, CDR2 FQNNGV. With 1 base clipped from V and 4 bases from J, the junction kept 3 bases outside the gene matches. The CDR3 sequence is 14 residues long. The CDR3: CASSLAPGGETQYF. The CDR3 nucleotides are TGTGCCAGCAGCTTAGCGCCGGGGGGAGAGACCCAGTACTTC. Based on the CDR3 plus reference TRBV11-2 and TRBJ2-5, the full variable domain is EAGVAQSPRYKIIEKRQSVAFWCNPISGHATLYWYQQILGQGPKLLIQFQNNGVVDDSQLPKDRFSAERLKGVDSTLKIQPAKLEDSAVYLCASSLAPGGETQYFGPGTRLLVL.

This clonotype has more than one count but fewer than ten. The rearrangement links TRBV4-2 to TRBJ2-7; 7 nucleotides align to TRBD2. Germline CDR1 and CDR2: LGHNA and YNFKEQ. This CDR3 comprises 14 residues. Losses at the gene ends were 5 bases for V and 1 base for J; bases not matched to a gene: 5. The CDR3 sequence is CASSIRLASYEQYF. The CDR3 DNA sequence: TGTGCCAGCAGCATCCGACTAGCTTCCTACGAGCAGTACTTC.

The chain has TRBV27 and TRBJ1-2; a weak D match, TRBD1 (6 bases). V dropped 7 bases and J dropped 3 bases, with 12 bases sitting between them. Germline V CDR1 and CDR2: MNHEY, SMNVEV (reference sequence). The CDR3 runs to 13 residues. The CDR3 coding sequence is TGTGCCAGCAAAAGGACAGACGACTATGGCTACACCTTC. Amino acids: CASKRTDDYGYTF.

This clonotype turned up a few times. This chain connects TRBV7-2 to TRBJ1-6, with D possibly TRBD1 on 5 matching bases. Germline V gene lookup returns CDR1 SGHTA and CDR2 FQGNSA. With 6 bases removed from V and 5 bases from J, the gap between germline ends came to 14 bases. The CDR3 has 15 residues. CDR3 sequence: CASSQRQIDNSPLHF. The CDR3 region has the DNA TGTGCCAGCAGTCAGAGACAGATTGATAATTCACCCCTCCACTTT.

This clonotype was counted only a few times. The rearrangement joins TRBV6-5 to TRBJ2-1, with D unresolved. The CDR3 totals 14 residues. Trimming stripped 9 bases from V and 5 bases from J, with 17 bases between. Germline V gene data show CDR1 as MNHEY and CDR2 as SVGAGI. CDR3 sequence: CASSRRATNNEQFF. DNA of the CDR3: TGTGCCAGTTCCCGTAGGGCAACTAACAATGAGCAGTTCTTC.

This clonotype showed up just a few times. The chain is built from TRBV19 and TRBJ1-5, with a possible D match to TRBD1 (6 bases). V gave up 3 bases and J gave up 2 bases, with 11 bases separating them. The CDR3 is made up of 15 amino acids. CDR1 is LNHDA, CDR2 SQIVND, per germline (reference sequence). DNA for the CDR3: TGTGCCAGTAGTATCGGGGGGCGCGGCAATCAGCCCCAGCATTTT. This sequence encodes CASSIGGRGNQPQHF.

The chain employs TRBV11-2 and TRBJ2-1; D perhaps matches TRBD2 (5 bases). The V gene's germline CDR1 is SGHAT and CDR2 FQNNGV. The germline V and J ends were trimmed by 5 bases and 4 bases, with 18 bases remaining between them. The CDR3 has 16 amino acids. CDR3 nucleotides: TGTGCCAGCAGCCGAAGCGGAGCCCTCTTTTACAATGAGCAGTTCTTC. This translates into CASSRSGALFYNEQFF.

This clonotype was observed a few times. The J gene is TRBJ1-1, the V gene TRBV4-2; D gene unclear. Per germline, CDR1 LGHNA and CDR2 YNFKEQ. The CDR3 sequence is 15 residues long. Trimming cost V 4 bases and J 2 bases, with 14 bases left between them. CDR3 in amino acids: CASSLRTGSNTEAFF. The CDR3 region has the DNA TGTGCCAGCAGCCTAAGAACCGGGAGTAACACTGAAGCTTTCTTT.

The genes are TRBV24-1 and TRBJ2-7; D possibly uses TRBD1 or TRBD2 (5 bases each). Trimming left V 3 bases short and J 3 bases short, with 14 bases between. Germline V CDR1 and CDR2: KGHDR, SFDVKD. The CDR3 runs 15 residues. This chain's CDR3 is CATSDADVGDYEQYF. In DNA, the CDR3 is TGTGCCACCAGTGATGCGGATGTGGGGGACTACGAGCAGTACTTC.

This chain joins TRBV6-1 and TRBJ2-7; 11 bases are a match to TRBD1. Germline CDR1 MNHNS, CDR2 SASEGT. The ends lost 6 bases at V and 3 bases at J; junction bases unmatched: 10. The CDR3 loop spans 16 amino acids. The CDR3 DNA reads TGTGCCAGCAGCCGCCCTCGGACAGGGGGCGGCTACGAGCAGTACTTC. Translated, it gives CASSRPRTGGGYEQYF.

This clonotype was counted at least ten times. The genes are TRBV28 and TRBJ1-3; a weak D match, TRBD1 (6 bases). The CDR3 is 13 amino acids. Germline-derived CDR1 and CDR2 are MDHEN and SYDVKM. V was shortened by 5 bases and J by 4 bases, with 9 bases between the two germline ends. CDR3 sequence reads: CASSGTWGNTIYF. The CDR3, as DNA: TGTGCCAGCAGTGGGACATGGGGAAACACCATATATTTT. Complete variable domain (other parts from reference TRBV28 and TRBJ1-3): DVKVTQSSRYLVKRTGEKVFLECVQDMDHENMFWYRQDPGLGLRLIYFSYDVKMKEKGDIPEGYSVSREKKERFSLILESASTNQTSMYLCASSGTWGNTIYFGEGSWLTVV.

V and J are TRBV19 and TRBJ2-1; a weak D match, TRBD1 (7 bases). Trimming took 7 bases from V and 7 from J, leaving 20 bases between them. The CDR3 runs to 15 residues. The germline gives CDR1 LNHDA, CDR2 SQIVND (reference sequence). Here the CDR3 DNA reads TGTGCCAGTACCGCAACGGGCAGGGGGGCAAATGAGCAGTTCTTC. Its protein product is CASTATGRGANEQFF.

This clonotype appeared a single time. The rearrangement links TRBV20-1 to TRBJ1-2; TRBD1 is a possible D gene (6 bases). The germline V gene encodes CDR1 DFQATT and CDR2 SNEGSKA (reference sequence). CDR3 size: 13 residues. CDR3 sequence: CGIGGRGPYGYTF. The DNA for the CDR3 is TGCGGGATAGGGGGGAGGGGCCCCTATGGCTACACCTTC.

CDR3 bases: TGCAGTGCTAGCCTTCAGCTGACATCCCGGGGATTTGTTCAGCCCCAGCATTTT. It is translated as CSASLQLTSRGFVQPQHF. The chain recombines TRBV20-1 with TRBJ1-5; D not certain. The CDR3 totals 18 residues. Deletions cut 3 bases from V and 6 bases from J, with 27 bases between. Germline CDR1 is DFQATT and CDR2 is SNEGSKA (reference sequence).